This T cell receptor beta chain was sequenced during a study of blood T cell repertoires in COVID-19. The overall study: From the United States, Italy and Spain came samples of acute and convalescent COVID-19.

Method: immunoSEQ multiplex PCR; TCRdb's copy keeps in-frame clones and lacks some. The repertoire consists of around 80,000 clones, with 88% occurring once and the leading ten covering approximately 9.1%. V lost 5 bases and J 3 bases, leaving 7 bases between the germline ends. Looked up from germline, CDR1 is SEHNR and CDR2 is FQNEAQ (reference sequence). CDR3 length: 12 amino acids. This sequence originates from a human donor in a cohort sampled during active COVID-19. The rearrangement joins TRBV7-9 to TRBJ1-1; D is ambiguous. The sequenced sample consisted of peripheral blood. CDR3 bases: TGTGCCAGCAGCCCACGGGACACTGAAGCTTTCTTT. It translates to CASSPRDTEAFF.